This T cell receptor beta chain is drawn from a study of cytomegalovirus exposure and HLA in healthy donors (TCRdb year 2017). About the full investigation: An earlier analysis of roughly 630 of the donors reported more than 250 Gb of sequence data and about 100 million unique TCR beta sequences from about 200 million T cells. About 280 gigabases of sequencing data and around 80 million unique TCR sequences made up an early release that covered under 750 HLA-typed donors. Of the approximately 370 genotyped donors, 70% to 90% were placed in the genetic ancestry cluster associated with self-reported Caucasian donors. The study aimed to test whether cataloging public T cell receptors could reveal signatures of past pathogen exposure. The T cell repertoires of roughly 660 subjects were profiled by immunosequencing and related to cytomegalovirus serostatus. In addition to the first cohort of 666 subjects, a separate validation cohort of 130 or so different subjects was used. High-throughput TCR immunosequencing, statistical association of individual TCRs with disease status, and machine learning were combined to predict cytomegalovirus infection status. In a later analysis, previously published TCR beta repertoires from 666 donors were re-analyzed and high-resolution HLA genotyping was added so that TCR occurrence patterns could be studied. In the later analysis, no new phenotypic data were used to find candidate immune exposures; instead, reliance was placed on TCR beta sequences and their occurrence across donors. An earlier analysis of roughly 580 of the donors used high-throughput TCR beta sequencing to judge whether each TCR beta V gene segment behaved as functional or pseudogenic. Alongside the repertoire data, information on donor age, sex, ethnicity and CMV serostatus was compiled. Genome-wide SNP genotypes for about 65% of the 666 donors were used in a later genetic analysis, which treated that subset as a discovery cohort. All discovery cohort repertoires had been generated using a single sequencing platform. Both class I and class II loci were covered by HLA typing, at four-digit resolution. The number of typed donors differed by locus: about 620-630 for A, B, C, DRB1 and DQB1; some 500 for DQA1; some 590 for DPA1; and 450 to 480 for DPB1. Because of strong linkage in the cohort, four or five DR-DQ haplotypes were treated as single units for association and clustering. On average, 235,054 unique TCR beta nucleotide sequences were sequenced per donor among a few hundred genotyped donors of the cohort, with roughly a sixth of those sequences being non-productive. Summary of the overall study and its limitations: The sequencing pipeline was judged likely to have produced a cluster of highly shared sequence variants as a technical artifact. The only immune exposure information available for the cohort was CMV serostatus. Presence/absence analyses assumed roughly uniform sequencing depth across donors, an assumption that may not hold. In an earlier analysis of 587 of the donors, most TCR beta V segments were observed in productive rearrangements about 87% or about 30% of the time, broadly matching IMGT annotations. Because some donors lacked HLA typing at each locus, the association tests relied only on the typed subset. A later genetic analysis reported fewer N-insertions in productive TCRs among donors in an Asian-associated ancestry cluster than the approximately 670-donor mean. A later genetic analysis associated a missense DCLRE1C variant with V-gene and J-gene trimming of TCR beta chains, and an independent cohort replicated the association. While some public TCRs were present in many individuals, most TCR sequences turned up only very rarely across donors. Specific HLA alleles were associated with 16,951 TCR beta sequences at a false discovery rate of 0.05 in a later analysis. Because counts were too low, roughly 16 rarely observed V segments, including chromosome 9 orphons, were excluded from the earlier analysis of fewer than 650 of the donors. Compared with equally common non-associated chains, HLA-associated TCR beta chains in a later analysis were more clonally expanded and had lower generation probabilities. In the study, about 150 TCR beta chains were listed as associated with cytomegalovirus. A further reported finding was that TCR beta sequences accurately predicted the HLA-A and HLA-B alleles for most subjects in the first cohort. Only TCR beta chains were sequenced in this cohort, and the absence of alpha or paired-chain data limited detectable features. The 87-base-pair reads could not distinguish some IMGT-functional V segments, including TRBV6-2 and TRBV6-3, so those segments were excluded. A later analysis found that TCR association rates varied across HLA loci, with DRB1 alleles showing the most associated TCRs and HLA-C alleles the fewest. Linkage disequilibrium might explain the correlated functional status among segregating V segments, but an unknown experimental factor could not be excluded. The classifier was reported to diagnose cytomegalovirus status with high specificity and sensitivity in both the original and validation cohorts. Assigning TCR associations to individual alleles was difficult when HLA alleles, especially DR and DQ, strongly co-occurred. According to the authors, the approach could potentially be generalized to other disease states and immunological phenotypes. Several of the top co-occurrence clusters appeared to be linked to parvovirus B19, influenza, CMV and Epstein-Barr virus, according to a later analysis. In vitro tests confirmed that a few of the cytomegalovirus-associated TCR beta chains recognize cytomegalovirus antigens. A later analysis found that most CMV-associated TCR beta chains appeared HLA-restricted, with HLA associations seemingly driven largely by CMV exposure.

Comments on this clone: Its binding antigen is unknown. There are no base qualities to consult, and no much larger clone falls within one base.

The cohort consisted of 600 to 700 healthy bone marrow donors. All cohort members were sampled while nominally healthy, although unrecorded immune exposures were likely present. The donor tested CMV seronegative, placing the donor among the 350 or so seronegative members of the cohort. A peripheral blood sample was collected from each donor, and TCR beta sequencing was performed on peripheral blood mononuclear cells. Genomic DNA was extracted from the blood cell samples with the Qiagen DNeasy Blood Extraction Kit. The method was the immunoSEQ multiplex PCR assay. The multiplex PCR relied on a mix of 60 forward primers for TCR Vbeta segments and 13 reverse primers for TCR Jbeta segments. The CDR3 region of rearranged TCR beta genes was amplified from genomic DNA by a multiplex PCR assay. Amplified TCR beta libraries were sequenced as 87-base-pair reads on the Illumina HiSeq System. Processing in the source paper ran as follows. Across the 600 to 700 repertoires, a later analysis counted tens of millions of unique TCR beta chains, 9.5 million to 12 million of which were shared by at least two donors. Raw reads were error-corrected and collapsed into unique sequences with a nearest-neighbor algorithm that merged closely related sequences to remove PCR and sequencing errors. CDR3 sequences were aligned to IMGT reference sequences to assign V, D and J gene segments. For a sequence to be retained, a match of at least six nucleotides to both a V gene segment and a J gene segment was required. Rearrangements were called productive when the CDR3 lacked stop codons and stayed in frame with V and J; all others were non-productive. Following IMGT convention, CDR3 was defined as the stretch from the second conserved V-encoded cysteine up to the conserved J-encoded phenylalanine. The earlier analysis of about 500 of the donors excluded sequences that lacked an unambiguous match to a single V gene segment. An earlier analysis of a few hundred of the donors classified V segments as functional when productive rearrangements were above 56.7% and as segregating when the standard deviation between donors was above 5%. A statistical classification framework was built to diagnose cytomegalovirus status from the catalog of TCR beta chain sequences. In a later analysis, TCR nucleotide sequences were compared against IMGT/GENE-DB human TR gene sequences so that V and J genes could be assigned. In a later analysis, CDR3 sequences and most-parsimonious VDJ recombination scenarios were assigned using the TCRdist pipeline. A later analysis defined each TCR beta chain by its CDR3 amino acid sequence plus V-gene family, and excluded reads lacking a unique V-gene family. To address suspected cross-contamination and a sequencing artifact, a later analysis removed around 600 highly shared, low-generation-probability nucleotide sequences. In a later analysis, a clonal expansion index for each public chain was calculated from normalized within-repertoire ranks of inferred template counts. In a later analysis, generation probabilities were computed with a VDJ recombination model fitted to out-of-frame rearrangements, and the resulting probabilities were checked against IGoR. In a later analysis, hypergeometric tests were used to score TCR-TCR, TCR-HLA and TCR-CMV co-occurrence, with a repertoire-size bias correction applied to TCR pairs. To estimate false discovery rates, a later analysis permuted the HLA or CMV assignments 20 times. A later analysis grouped co-occurring TCRs with DBSCAN, adding TCRdist sequence similarity when clustering within HLA-allele-positive subsets. Repertoires with fewer than 30,000 or more than 120,000 public chains were left out of co-occurrence clustering, as were five repertoires with anomalous nucleotide sharing. Here the immuneACCESS table is served through TCRdb, limited to in-frame sequences with V and J called. Missing clones are a known gap in these copies; in checked studies unresolved V genes cover under half, and the rest lacks a known reason. V and J calls and clone size are those listed in that table; D and trimming were worked out from the DNA. The sample table contains 120,000 to 150,000 clones; only one count was recorded for approximately 79% of them. The top ten clones comprise 1.2% of the sample.

V gives up 3 bases and J gives up 2 bases, and the segment between their germline ends measures 19 bases. CDR1 MGHDK and CDR2 SYGVNS were looked up in the germline V gene. The CDR3 numbers 17 residues from cysteine through phenylalanine. Only CDR3 DNA is held: 51 bases, read in frame from base 1. Sequenced: PBMCs. The rearrangement combines TRBV25-1 with TRBJ2-5; matching of 5 bases hints at TRBD1 as the D gene. The receptor was derived from a female donor in good health and CMV-seronegative. This receptor carries the CDR3 CASSELGHRTLQETQYF. The DNA reads TGTGCCAGCAGTGAGCTCGGACACAGGACCCTACAAGAGACCCAGTACTTC.